This TCR beta chain was recovered during a study of T-cell memory formation after mild COVID-19. About the study: Largely, TCR clusters stayed within a single donor. The study's findings and limits: Balance between CD4 and CD8 was seen in clones contracting day 15 to 85, and a CD4+ lean was seen in later expanders.

TCRdb re-derived calls from the 5' RACE reads in MiXCR, one entry per CDR3 protein. The profile shows roughly 480,000 distinct CDR3 sequences, around a quarter of them singletons. CDR3 length equals 14 residues. CDR1 is GTSNPN and CDR2 is SVGIG in the germline V gene (reference sequence). V shed 4 bases and J shed 5 bases, with 18 bases lying between them. About this clonotype itself: The antigen remains undetermined.

V and J are TRBV30 and TRBJ2-7, with D maybe TRBD2 (6 bases). Sequencing was carried out using PBMCs or a T cell subset sorted from them (not recorded which). This receptor was taken from an adult woman who had mild COVID-19 (a few samples of this study predate the infection). Cell type and time point are not known. DNA for the CDR3: TGTGCCTGGACGGGAGACGGATTAATTAACGAGCAGTACTTC. Protein sequence: CAWTGDGLINEQYF.